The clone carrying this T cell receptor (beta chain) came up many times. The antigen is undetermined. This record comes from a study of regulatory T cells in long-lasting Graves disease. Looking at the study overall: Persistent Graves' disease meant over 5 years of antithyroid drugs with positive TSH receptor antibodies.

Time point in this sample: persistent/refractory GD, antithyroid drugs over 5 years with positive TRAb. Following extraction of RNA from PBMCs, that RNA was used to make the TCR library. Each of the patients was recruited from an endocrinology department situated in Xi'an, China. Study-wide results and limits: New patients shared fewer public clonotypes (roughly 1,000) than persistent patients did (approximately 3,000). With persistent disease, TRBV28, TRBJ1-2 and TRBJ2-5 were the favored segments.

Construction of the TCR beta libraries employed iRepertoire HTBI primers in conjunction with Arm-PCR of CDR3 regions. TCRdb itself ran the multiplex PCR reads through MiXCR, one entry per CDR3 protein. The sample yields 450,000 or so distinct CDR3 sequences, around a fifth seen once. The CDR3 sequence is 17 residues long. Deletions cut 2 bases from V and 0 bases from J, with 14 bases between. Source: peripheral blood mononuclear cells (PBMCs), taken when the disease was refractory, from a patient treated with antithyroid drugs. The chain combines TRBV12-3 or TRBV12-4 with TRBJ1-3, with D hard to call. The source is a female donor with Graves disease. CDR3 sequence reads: CASSLRGAVPSGNTIYF. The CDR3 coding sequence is TGTGCCAGCAGTTTACGTGGTGCGGTTCCCTCTGGAAACACCATATATTTT.